The 4 T cell receptor beta chains given below trace back to one sample, sequenced in a study of a mutant IDH1 vaccine in newly diagnosed glioma (dated by TCRdb to the early 2020s). For these receptors, no antigen is known. The time point label corresponds to: week 35, safety follow-up. Every vaccine dose consisted of 300 ug of a 20-mer mutant IDH1 peptide in Montanide, administered subcutaneously together with topical imiquimod. The library was generated by the immunoSEQ multiplex PCR assay. In TCRdb, the immuneACCESS table is reduced to in-frame sequences with V and J assigned. These tables do not hold every clone; where another copy was compared, an unresolved V gene accounts for under half, and the others remain unexplained. This sample comprises around 44,000 clones, approximately 80% of them detected only once. The ten largest clones capture around 6.7% of the sample. This specimen was PBMCs, taken from a glioma patient whose treatment included an IDH1 peptide vaccine. The receptors were gathered from a man aged 35 to 55 with glioma.

In regard to this clone: An end of the junction does not agree with germline; a read error may underlie this. The chain has TRBV6-1 and TRBJ2-7; no clear D. The CDR3 has 13 residues. Germline assignment: CDR1 MNHNS and CDR2 SASEGT. CDR3 coding DNA: TGTGCCAGCAGGGAAGGGCCCCCCGACGAGCAGTACTTC. It codes for CASREGPPDEQYF.

J is TRBJ1-1 and V is TRBV6-5; D possibly corresponds to TRBD1 (5 bases). The CDR3 has 14 residues. Trimming took off 7 bases at V and 4 bases at J, with 16 bases between the two ends. Germline loops: CDR1 MNHEY, CDR2 SVGAGI. CDR3 coding DNA: TGTGCCAGCATCCCCCCGGGGGGGAGCACTGAAGCTTTCTTT. Its translation: CASIPPGGSTEAFF.

The V call is TRBV27, the J call TRBJ2-7, with TRBD1 matching over 10 bases. CDR1 is MNHEY and CDR2 is SMNVEV in the germline V gene (reference sequence). The CDR3 length is 17 residues. J lost 0 bases, V lost 3 bases, and 8 bases had no gene match. Written as DNA, the CDR3 is TGTGCCAGCAGTTTCCGGGACAGGGGTGGGGTCTCCTACGAGCAGTACTTC. It is translated as CASSFRDRGGVSYEQYF.

The gene calls are TRBV29-1 and TRBJ2-7; 7 bases are shared with TRBD1. With 2 bases clipped from V and 1 base from J, the junction kept 5 bases outside the gene matches. Looked up from germline, CDR1 is SQVTM and CDR2 is ANQGSEA. The CDR3 runs 14 residues. Here the CDR3 reads CSVELRTGSYEQYF. In nucleotides, the CDR3 is TGCAGCGTTGAACTCCGGACAGGTTCCTACGAGCAGTACTTC.